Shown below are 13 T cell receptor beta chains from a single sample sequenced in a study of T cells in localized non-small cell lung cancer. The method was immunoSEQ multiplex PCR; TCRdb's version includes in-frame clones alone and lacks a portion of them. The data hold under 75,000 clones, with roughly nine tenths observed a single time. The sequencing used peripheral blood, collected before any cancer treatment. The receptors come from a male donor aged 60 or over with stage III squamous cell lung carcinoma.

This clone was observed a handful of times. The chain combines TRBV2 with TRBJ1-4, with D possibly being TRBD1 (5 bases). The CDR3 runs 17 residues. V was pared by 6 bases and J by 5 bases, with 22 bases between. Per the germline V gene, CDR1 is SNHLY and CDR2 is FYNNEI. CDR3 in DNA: TGTGCCAGCAGAGGCTTTGCTCTGGGACGGTCCAATGAAAAACTGTTTTTT. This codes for CASRGFALGRSNEKLFF.

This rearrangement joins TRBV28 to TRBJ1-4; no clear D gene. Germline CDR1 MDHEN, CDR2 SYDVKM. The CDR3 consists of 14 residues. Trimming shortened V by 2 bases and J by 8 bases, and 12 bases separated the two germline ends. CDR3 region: CASSLTRPGEKLFF. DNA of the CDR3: TGTGCCAGCAGTTTAACGCGGCCCGGAGAAAAACTGTTTTTT.

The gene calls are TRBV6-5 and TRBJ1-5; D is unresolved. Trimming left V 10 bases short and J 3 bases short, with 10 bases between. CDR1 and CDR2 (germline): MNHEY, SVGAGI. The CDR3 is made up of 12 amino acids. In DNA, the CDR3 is TGTGCCACCGGACGCAACAATCAGCCCCAGCATTTT. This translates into CATGRNNQPQHF.

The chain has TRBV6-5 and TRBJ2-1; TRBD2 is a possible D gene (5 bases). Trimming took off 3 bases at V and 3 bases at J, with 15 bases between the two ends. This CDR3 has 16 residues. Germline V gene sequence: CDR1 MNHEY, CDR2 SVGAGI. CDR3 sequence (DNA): TGTGCCAGCAGTTATACCCCGGCAGCGGTCTACAATGAGCAGTTCTTC. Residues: CASSYTPAAVYNEQFF.

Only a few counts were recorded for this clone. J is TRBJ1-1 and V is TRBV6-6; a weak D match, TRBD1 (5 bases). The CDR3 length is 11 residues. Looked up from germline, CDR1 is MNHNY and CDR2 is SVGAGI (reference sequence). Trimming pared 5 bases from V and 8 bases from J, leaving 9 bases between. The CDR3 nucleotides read TGTGCCAGCAGTCAGTACAGGGAAGCTTTCTTT. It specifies CASSQYREAFF.

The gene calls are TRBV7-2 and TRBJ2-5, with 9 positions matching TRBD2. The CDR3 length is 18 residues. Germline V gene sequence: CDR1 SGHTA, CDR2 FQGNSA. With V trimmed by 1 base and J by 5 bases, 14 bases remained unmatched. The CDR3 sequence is CASSLGPLGRGGQETQYF. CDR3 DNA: TGTGCCAGCAGCTTAGGCCCCCTCGGGCGGGGGGGCCAGGAGACCCAGTACTTC.

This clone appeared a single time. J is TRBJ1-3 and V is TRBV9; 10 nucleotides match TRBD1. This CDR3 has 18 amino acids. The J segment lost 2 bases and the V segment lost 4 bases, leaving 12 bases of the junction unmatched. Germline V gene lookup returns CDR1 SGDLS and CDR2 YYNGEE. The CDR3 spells CASSPLGFGTGAGNTIYF. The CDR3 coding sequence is TGTGCCAGCAGCCCGCTTGGGTTCGGGACAGGGGCTGGAAACACCATATATTTT.

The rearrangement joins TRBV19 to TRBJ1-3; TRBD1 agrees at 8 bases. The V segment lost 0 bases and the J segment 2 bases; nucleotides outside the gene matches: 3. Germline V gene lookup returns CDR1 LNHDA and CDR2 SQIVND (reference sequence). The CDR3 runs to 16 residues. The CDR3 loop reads CASSIDQGATGNTIYF. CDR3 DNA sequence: TGTGCCAGTAGTATAGATCAGGGGGCTACTGGAAACACCATATATTTT.

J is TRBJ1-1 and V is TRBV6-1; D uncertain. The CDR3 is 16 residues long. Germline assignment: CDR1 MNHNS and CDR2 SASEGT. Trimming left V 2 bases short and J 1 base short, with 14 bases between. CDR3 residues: CASSEISWAGNTEAFF. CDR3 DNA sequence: TGTGCCAGCAGTGAAATATCGTGGGCAGGGAACACTGAAGCTTTCTTT.

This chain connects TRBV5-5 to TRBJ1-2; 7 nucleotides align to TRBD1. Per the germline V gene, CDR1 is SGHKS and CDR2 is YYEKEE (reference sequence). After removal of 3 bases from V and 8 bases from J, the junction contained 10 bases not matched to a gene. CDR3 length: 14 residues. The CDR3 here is CASSSGTVSWGYTF. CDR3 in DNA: TGTGCCAGCAGCTCTGGGACAGTCTCGTGGGGCTACACCTTC.

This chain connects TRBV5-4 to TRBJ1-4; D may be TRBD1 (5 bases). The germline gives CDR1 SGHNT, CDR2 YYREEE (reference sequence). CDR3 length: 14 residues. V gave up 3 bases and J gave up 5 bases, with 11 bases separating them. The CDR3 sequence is CASSSDSRNEKLFF. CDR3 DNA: TGTGCCAGCAGCTCCGACAGCCGCAATGAAAAACTGTTTTTT.

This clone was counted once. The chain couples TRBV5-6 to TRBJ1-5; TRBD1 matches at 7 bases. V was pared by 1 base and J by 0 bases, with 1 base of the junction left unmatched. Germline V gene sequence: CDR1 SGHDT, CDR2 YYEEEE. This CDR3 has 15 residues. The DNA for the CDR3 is TGTGCCAGCAGCTTGAGGGGGCATAGCAATCAGCCCCAGCATTTT. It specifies CASSLRGHSNQPQHF.

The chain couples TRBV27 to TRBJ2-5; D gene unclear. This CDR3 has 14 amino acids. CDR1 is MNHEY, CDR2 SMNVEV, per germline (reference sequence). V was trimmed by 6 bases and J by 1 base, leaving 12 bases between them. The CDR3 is CASSPRHLQETQYF. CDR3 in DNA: TGTGCCAGCAGCCCCAGACACCTCCAAGAGACCCAGTACTTC.